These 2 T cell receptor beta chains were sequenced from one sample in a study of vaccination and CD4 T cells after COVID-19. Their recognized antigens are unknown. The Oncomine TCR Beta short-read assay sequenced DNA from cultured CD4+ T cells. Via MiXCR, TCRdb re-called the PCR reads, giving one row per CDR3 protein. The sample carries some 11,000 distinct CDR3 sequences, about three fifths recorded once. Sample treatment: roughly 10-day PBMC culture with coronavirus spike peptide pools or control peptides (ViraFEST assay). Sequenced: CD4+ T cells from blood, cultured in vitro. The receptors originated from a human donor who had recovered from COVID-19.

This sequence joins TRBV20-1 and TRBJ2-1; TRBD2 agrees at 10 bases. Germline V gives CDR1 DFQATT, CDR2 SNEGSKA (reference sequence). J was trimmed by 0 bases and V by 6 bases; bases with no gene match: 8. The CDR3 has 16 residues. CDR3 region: CSAQTSGPSSYNEQFF. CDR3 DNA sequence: TGCAGTGCCCAGACTAGCGGGCCAAGCTCCTACAATGAGCAGTTCTTC.

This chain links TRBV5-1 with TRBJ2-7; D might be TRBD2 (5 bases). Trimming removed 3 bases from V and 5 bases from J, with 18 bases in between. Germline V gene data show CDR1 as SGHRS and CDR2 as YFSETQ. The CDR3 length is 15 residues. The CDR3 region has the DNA TGCGCCAGCAGCTCCGGGGTTACACAAGCCCACGAGCAGTACTTC. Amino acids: CASSSGVTQAHEQYF.